What follows is one T cell receptor (beta chain) and its context. The antigen remains undetermined. Assay used: immunoSEQ multiplex PCR; TCRdb lists only in-frame clones, some missing. The sample has approximately 15,000 clones, around 84% seen once. V dropped 1 base and J dropped 10 bases, with 7 bases sitting between them. Germline V gene data show CDR1 as DFQATT and CDR2 as SNEGSKA (reference sequence). CDR3 length: 11 amino acids. This sample stems from a study of T cell repertoires in ileal Crohn's disease. Study as a whole: Patients had a median roughly 8-year disease duration, and approximately 35% were active smokers. Thiopurines (about 10) or anti-TNF agents (approximately 20) were given postoperatively to about half.

Study-wide results and caveats: Clonality above 26.8% at surgery always came with endoscopic recurrence.

Patients were adults with ileal or ileocolonic Crohn's disease needing resection. This clonotype was sampled from an adult with Crohn's disease. V and J are TRBV20-1 and TRBJ1-4, with unresolved D. The source material was ileal tissue. CDR3 loop: CSARAEGKLFF. Written as DNA, the CDR3 is TGCAGTGCTAGAGCGGAGGGAAAACTGTTTTTT.